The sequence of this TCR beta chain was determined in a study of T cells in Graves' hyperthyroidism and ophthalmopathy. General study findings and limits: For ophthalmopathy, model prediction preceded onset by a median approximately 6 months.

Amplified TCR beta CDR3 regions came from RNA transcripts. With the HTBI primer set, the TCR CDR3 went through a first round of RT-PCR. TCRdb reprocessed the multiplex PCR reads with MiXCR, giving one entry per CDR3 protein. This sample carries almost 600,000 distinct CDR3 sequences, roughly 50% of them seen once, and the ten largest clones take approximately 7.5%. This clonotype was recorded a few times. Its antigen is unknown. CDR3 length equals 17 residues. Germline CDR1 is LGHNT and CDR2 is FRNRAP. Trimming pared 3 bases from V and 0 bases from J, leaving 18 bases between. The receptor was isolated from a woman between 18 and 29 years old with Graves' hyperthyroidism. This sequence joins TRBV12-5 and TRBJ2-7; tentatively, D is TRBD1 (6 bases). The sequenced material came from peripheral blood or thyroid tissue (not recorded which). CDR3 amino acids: CASGLSPGAGYSYEQYF. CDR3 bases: TGTGCTAGTGGTTTATCGCCAGGGGCAGGGTACTCCTACGAGCAGTACTTC.